This T cell receptor beta chain was captured in a study of OX40 agonist ivuxolimab in advanced cancers. Regarding the study as a whole: Clonal expansion from baseline to week 6 occurred in both CD4+ and CD8+ T cells.

A note on this clone: The antigen remains undetermined.

Some clones are missing from TCRdb's copy, which holds only in-frame ones; the method was immunoSEQ multiplex PCR. The sample includes approximately 68,000 clones, about 90% of them seen just once. The receptor's source is an adult with an advanced solid tumor such as melanoma, head and neck, liver or kidney cancer. Material: CD4+ or CD8+ T cells sorted from blood, obtained in a trial of the OX40 agonist ivuxolimab.

The CDR3 loop is CAISLRTDTEAFF. The CDR3 bases are TGTGCCATCAGTCTTCGGACTGACACTGAAGCTTTCTTT. V and J are TRBV10-3 and TRBJ1-1; D is ambiguous. V gave up 5 bases and J gave up 3 bases, with 10 bases separating them. CDR1 is ENHRY and CDR2 is SYGVKD in the germline V gene. There are 13 residues in the CDR3.